This entry features one T cell receptor (beta chain) sequence. The antigen it binds to is not known. Base qualities are not recorded, but no much larger clone differs from it by a single base. The junction shows trimming of 2 bases on V and 3 bases on J, and the gene matches do not reach 11 bases of it. Including cysteine and phenylalanine, the CDR3 has 17 amino acids. Here the CDR3 DNA is all that survives: 51 bases in frame from base 1. Reading the germline V gene gives CDR1 SGHNT and CDR2 YENEEA. These data are taken from a study of shared T cell receptors in the human thymus (dated by TCRdb to the early 2020s). Background on the whole study: The study investigated the way shared, self-reactive T-cell receptor alpha chains are produced in the human thymus.

Library generation was performed with the immunoSEQ multiplex PCR assay. TCRdb stores this immuneACCESS table with in-frame sequences only. Part of the clones is absent; in the studies checked, under half of the shortfall reflects unresolved V genes, and no reason is known for the rest. The sample has more than 550,000 clones on record, 80% to 90% of them singletons. More than 0.01% of the sample is in the top ten clones. These data are also associated with another study on human thymus T cells. Per the second study: Immunologically healthy infants undergoing open corrective cardiac surgery for congenital heart defects in Finland were used as donors. Thymus tissue was obtained as surgical resects removed during corrective cardiac surgery. Both the thymic and the peripheral blood repertoires appeared to show biased V and J gene segment usage. Highly overlapping thymic TCR repertoires among unrelated individuals were reported in the related research. TCR alpha and beta repertoires from seven to nine infant thymus samples and a few related peripheral blood samples were characterized in the study. The infant donors were roughly 7 to 244 days old, and the cohort included several males and a couple of females. After being mechanically released from the tissue, thymocytes were kept at -70 degrees C in pellets of about 9-34 million cells. A QIAsymphony instrument was used to extract genomic DNA from the frozen cell pellets. The immunoSEQ multiplex PCR assay was used to amplify the TCRB and TCRAD loci from a standardized amount of quality-controlled genomic DNA. The amplicons covered the V(D)J region and were long enough to include the CDR3 and to identify the V and J genes. Through the commercial immunoSEQ service, the amplicons were sequenced on an Illumina platform. Primer bias and sequencing errors were corrected as previously described, and TCRAD and TCRB definitions were based on the IMGT database. Repertoires were analysed with immunoSEQ Analyzer 3.0 and VDJTools, covering basic statistics, V/J segment usage, diversity estimates, rarefaction and pairwise overlap. To estimate diversity, the Chao1, ChaoE, Efron-Thisted, Shannon and inverse Simpson indices were applied, and diversity was also estimated on datasets down-sampled to the smallest sample. Repertoire overlap used strict matching of CDR3 nucleotide sequence, V gene and J gene, with Jaccard-based multidimensional scaling clustering. On average, thymus samples gave 750,000 to 1,000,000 unique TCRB clonotypes, whereas blood samples gave about 84,000.

The sample taken for sequencing was thymocytes. This receptor chain uses TRBV11-3 and TRBJ2-3, with 7 junctional bases fitting TRBD1. This clonotype was sampled from a girl less than two years old with a congenital heart defect. Donor details come from another sample of the same person, matched by shared clones. The nucleotide sequence is given as TGTGCCAGCAGCTTACGGCCAGGGGGTAATTTAACAGATACGCAGTATTTT. This translates into CASSLRPGGNLTDTQYF.